The present T cell receptor beta chain was sequenced within a study of T-cell reconstitution after alpha-beta-depleted transplantation in children. Preparation of the TCRbeta library was carried out with unique molecular identifiers. TCRdb called the PCR reads again in MiXCR, with one record for every CDR3 protein. Among 85,000 to 120,000 distinct CDR3 sequences listed, 6% to 9% were seen once. CDR1 is SGHTA and CDR2 is FQGNSA in the germline V gene. The CDR3 consists of 15 residues. The V end lost 0 bases, the J end lost 7 bases, and 13 bases lay between the germline ends. This clonotype was detected ten times or more.

This receptor was obtained from a boy aged 2-15 years with acute lymphoblastic leukemia, due to receive a stem cell transplant. This chain uses TRBV7-2 with TRBJ2-1; D possibly corresponds to TRBD2 (7 bases). This material consisted of PBMCs, taken before TCRalphabeta/CD19-depleted stem cell transplant. The CDR3 DNA is TGTGCCAGCAGCTTAGCGGGGGGGCTTGGTAATGAGCAGTTCTTC. Translated, it gives CASSLAGGLGNEQFF.